This section outlines one T cell receptor (beta chain) sequence together with its context. Antigen specificity is unknown. The data stem from a study of T cell repertoires in cytomegalovirus infection. Study as a whole: Selection of CMV epitopes for the study included recently identified HLA-C-restricted and well-studied HLA-B-restricted ones. Matching HLA type and CMV infection were both indicated by public TCR beta signatures.

TCRdb reprocessed the reads via MiXCR and lists one record per CDR3 protein. The sample holds approximately 730,000 distinct CDR3 sequences, about 33% seen once. Study-level results: CMV-specific TCR beta clonotypes restricted by HLA-C dominated the ex vivo response.

This sequence originates from a human donor in good health (CMV status not recorded). Some clones in this sample may be carry-over from other donors' samples. Sequences were derived from cultured PBMCs, sampled from culture after CMV antigen stimulation.

This CDR3 reads CASSLGSGANSPLHF. The DNA of the CDR3 is TGTGCCAGCAGCTTAGGATCTGGGGCAAATTCACCCCTCCACTTT. This chain connects TRBV7-9 to TRBJ1-6, with a possible D match to TRBD1 (5 bases). Germline V gene data show CDR1 as SEHNR and CDR2 as FQNEAQ (reference sequence). V lost 1 base to trimming and J lost 7 bases, with 11 bases between them. This CDR3 is built from 15 residues. Full variable domain (rest looked up from reference TRBV7-9 and TRBJ1-6): DTGVSQNPRHKITKRGQNVTFRCDPISEHNRLYWYRQTLGQGPEFLTYFQNEAQLEKSRLLSDRFSAERPKGSFSTLEIQRTEQGDSAMYLCASSLGSGANSPLHFGNGTRLTVT.